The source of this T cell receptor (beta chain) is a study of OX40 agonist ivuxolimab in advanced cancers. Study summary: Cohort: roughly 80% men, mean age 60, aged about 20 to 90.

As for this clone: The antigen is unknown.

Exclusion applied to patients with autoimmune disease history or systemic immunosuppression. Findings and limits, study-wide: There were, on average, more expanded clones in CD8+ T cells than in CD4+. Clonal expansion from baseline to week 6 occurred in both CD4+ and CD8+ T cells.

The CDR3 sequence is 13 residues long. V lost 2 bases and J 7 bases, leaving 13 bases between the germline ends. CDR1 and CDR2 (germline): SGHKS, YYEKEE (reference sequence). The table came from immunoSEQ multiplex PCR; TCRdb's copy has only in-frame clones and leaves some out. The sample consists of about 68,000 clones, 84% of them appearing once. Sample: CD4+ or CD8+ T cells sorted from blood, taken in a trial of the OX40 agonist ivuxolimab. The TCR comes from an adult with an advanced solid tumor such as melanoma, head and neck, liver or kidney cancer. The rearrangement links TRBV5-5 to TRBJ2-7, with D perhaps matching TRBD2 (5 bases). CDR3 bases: TGTGCCAGCAGCTTAGAGCTTTCGGGAGAGCAGTACTTC. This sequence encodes CASSLELSGEQYF.